This paragraph reports one T cell receptor beta chain. Its antigen is unknown. The data are from a study of T cells in Graves' hyperthyroidism and ophthalmopathy. Findings and limits, study-wide: The model identified upcoming ophthalmopathy a median around 6 months ahead of onset.

The V gene lost 1 base and the J gene lost 2 bases, with 11 bases spanning the gap. CDR1 DFQATT and CDR2 SNEGSKA come from the germline V gene (reference sequence). The CDR3 covers 14 residues. The TCR beta CDR3 regions underwent amplification using RNA transcripts as the source. HTBI primers were employed in a first-round RT-PCR of the TCR CDR3. TCRdb recomputed calls from the multiplex PCR reads with MiXCR, one row per CDR3 protein. The table lists hundreds of thousands of distinct CDR3 sequences, 25% of them singletons. This sequence originates from a man aged 50-59 years with Graves' hyperthyroidism. The chain has TRBV20-1 and TRBJ2-5; D remains unclear. The specimen sequenced was blood. The CDR3 reads CSARAESQQETQYF. Written as DNA, the CDR3 is TGCAGTGCTAGAGCCGAATCCCAGCAAGAGACCCAGTACTTC.